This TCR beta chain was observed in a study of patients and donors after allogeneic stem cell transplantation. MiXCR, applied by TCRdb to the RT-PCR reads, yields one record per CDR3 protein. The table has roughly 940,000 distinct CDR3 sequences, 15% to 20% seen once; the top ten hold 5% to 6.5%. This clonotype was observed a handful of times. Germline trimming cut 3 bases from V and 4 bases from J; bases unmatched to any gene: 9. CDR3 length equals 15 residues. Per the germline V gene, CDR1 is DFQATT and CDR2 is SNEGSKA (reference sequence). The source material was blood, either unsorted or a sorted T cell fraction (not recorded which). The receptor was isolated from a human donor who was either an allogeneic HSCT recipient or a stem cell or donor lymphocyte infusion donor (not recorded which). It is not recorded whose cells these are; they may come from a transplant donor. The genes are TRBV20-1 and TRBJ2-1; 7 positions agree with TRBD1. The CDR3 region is CSASWLGGPYNEQFF. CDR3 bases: TGCAGTGCTAGCTGGCTAGGGGGCCCTTACAATGAGCAGTTCTTC.